Here is one TCR beta chain with its context. The sample comes from a study of blood T cell repertoires in COVID-19. Across the whole study: Some COVID-19 samples were acute and others convalescent; all came from the United States, Italy and Spain. In each case, the material was cDNA or gDNA derived from T cells, B-cell-depleted T cells, or PBMCs.

Germline assignment: CDR1 SNHLY and CDR2 FYNNEI. The germline V and J ends were trimmed by 2 bases and 2 bases, with 15 bases remaining between them. The CDR3 is made up of 16 amino acids. The authors' processing: Nucleated cell number was recorded as an estimate derived from reference gene primer amplification. Using immunoSEQ multiplex PCR, the repertoire was profiled, and TCRdb retains in-frame clones only, with some absent. The V and J calls and clone size are taken from that table; D and trimming were inferred from the DNA. The sample records 150,000 to 200,000 clones, roughly 90% being singletons.

The sequencing input was peripheral blood. The clonotype was recovered from a man in his 60s with acute or convalescent COVID-19. This chain connects TRBV2 to TRBJ1-2; D may be TRBD1 (5 bases). DNA of the CDR3: TGTGCCAGCAGTGAATGGGTTGCGGACAACAACTATGGCTACACCTTC. Protein: CASSEWVADNNYGYTF.